This T cell receptor (beta chain) originates from a study of T cells after yellow fever vaccination. Overall study findings and caveats: At 96% for CD4 and 70% to 90% for CD8, most primary-vaccination clones showed up again after the booster.

Via MiXCR, TCRdb re-called the 5' RACE reads, giving one row per CDR3 protein. The table includes around 550,000 distinct CDR3 sequences, about 19% detected once. CDR3 length equals 13 residues. CDR1 and CDR2 (germline): DFQATT, SNEGSKA (reference sequence). Trimming stripped 7 bases from V and 0 bases from J, with 10 bases between. This clonotype has only a few counts. Its cognate antigen is unknown. This receptor was identified in a man younger than 45 who received the YFV17D yellow fever vaccine. The sample was PBMCs, taken 15 days after the yellow fever booster vaccination. The V gene is TRBV20-1, the J gene TRBJ2-4; D gene unclear. The CDR3 sequence: CSVLAVAKNIQYF. In nucleotides, the CDR3 is TGCAGTGTTCTCGCCGTAGCCAAAAACATTCAGTACTTC.